Below are 9 T cell receptor beta chains sequenced from a single sample in a study of breast tumors, draining lymph nodes, adjacent tissues. TCRdb redid the calling of the multiplex PCR reads with MiXCR, one entry per CDR3 protein. This sample carries nearly 200,000 distinct CDR3 sequences, approximately 33% of them seen once, and the ten largest clones take 4% to 5.5%. Breast cancer patients provided tissue from their axillary draining lymph nodes. The sequencing input was axillary lymph node tissue. The source is a female donor with breast cancer. Some clones in this sample may be carry-over from other donors' samples.

This clonotype was picked up many times. An end of the junction differs from the germline gene, which may be a read error. The CDR3 protein is CASSLGQGREETQYF. The CDR3 nucleotides read TGTGCTAGCAGCCTCGGACAGGGTAGAGAAGAGACCCAGTACTTC. The chain uses TRBV7-7 and TRBJ2-5, with 8 bases aligning to TRBD1. Germline lookup yields CDR1 SSHAT and CDR2 FNYEAQ (reference sequence). CDR3 size: 15 residues.

V and J are TRBV6-1 and TRBJ2-7; 8 positions match TRBD1. CDR3 length: 14 amino acids. Trimming at V came to 2 bases and at J to 9 bases, leaving 9 bases not matched to a gene. Germline V gene sequence: CDR1 MNHNS, CDR2 SASEGT. This chain's CDR3 is CASSEPRTGRVQYF. CDR3 DNA: TGTGCCAGCAGTGAACCAAGGACAGGGCGGGTGCAGTACTTC.

In its sample, this clonotype was seen many times. This sequence joins TRBV7-3 and TRBJ1-1, with D uncertain. The length of the CDR3 is 13 residues. V was clipped by 0 bases and J by 1 base, with 3 bases between them. CDR1 is SGHTA and CDR2 is FQGTGA in the germline V gene. The CDR3 bases are TGTGCCAGCAGCTTAACGGGGAACACTGAAGCTTTCTTT. Encoded protein: CASSLTGNTEAFF.

This clonotype has only a few counts. The chain joins TRBV2 to TRBJ1-1; a possible D gene is TRBD1 (6 bases). CDR3 length: 13 amino acids. From germline, CDR1 is SNHLY and CDR2 FYNNEI. Trimming pared 5 bases from V and 8 bases from J, leaving 15 bases between. The CDR3 spells CASSIYRDMEAFF. The CDR3 DNA reads TGTGCCAGCAGTATCTACAGGGATATGGAAGCTTTCTTT.

This clonotype appeared many times. The chain's CDR3 is CSAIKAGGANSNQPQHF. In nucleotides, the CDR3 is TGCAGTGCTATTAAGGCAGGGGGTGCCAATAGCAATCAGCCCCAGCATTTT. This chain joins TRBV20-1 and TRBJ1-5, with 7 bases that match TRBD1. The CDR3 is 17 residues long. Germline-derived CDR1 and CDR2 are DFQATT and SNEGSKA (reference sequence). J was trimmed by 0 bases and V by 4 bases; bases with no gene match: 12.

V usage is TRBV11-3 and J usage is TRBJ2-1; D is possibly TRBD1 (6 bases). The V gene lost 4 bases and the J gene lost 0 bases, with 7 bases spanning the gap. The CDR3 sequence is 14 residues long. From germline, CDR1 is SGHNT and CDR2 YENEEA. CDR3: CASSSGASYNEQFF. The CDR3 coding sequence is TGTGCCAGCAGCTCAGGGGCCTCCTACAATGAGCAGTTCTTC.

The V call is TRBV7-7, the J call TRBJ2-3, with D hard to call. There are 15 residues in the CDR3. Germline-derived CDR1 and CDR2 are SSHAT and FNYEAQ (reference sequence). The CDR3 here is CARDVEVESTDTQYF. The DNA of the CDR3 is TGTGCTAGAGATGTTGAGGTGGAGAGCACAGATACGCAGTATTTT.

The rearrangement uses TRBV5-8 and TRBJ1-4; D is unclear. Germline V gene data show CDR1 as SGHTS and CDR2 as YDEGEE. Trimming stripped 2 bases from V and 8 bases from J, with 16 bases between. The CDR3 has 15 amino acids. The CDR3 DNA follows: TGTGCCAGCAGCTTCATACTCGGTGGGCAGGAAAAACTGTTTTTT. Its protein product is CASSFILGGQEKLFF.

This clonotype was counted ten times or more. This chain uses TRBV19 with TRBJ2-1, with TRBD2 identical over 7 bases. The CDR3 is 14 residues long. V was pared by 7 bases and J by 4 bases, with 7 bases of the junction left unmatched. Looked up from germline, CDR1 is LNHDA and CDR2 is SQIVND (reference sequence). CDR3 in amino acids: CASTKASGYNEQFF. The DNA of the CDR3 is TGTGCCAGTACAAAGGCTAGCGGTTACAATGAGCAGTTCTTC.